Presented here are 10 T cell receptor beta chains from one specimen sequenced in a study of control samples from healthy donors and cancer patients. The protocol was immunoSEQ multiplex PCR, while the TCRdb copy is restricted to in-frame clones and leaves out a portion. The sample has about 150,000 clones; about nine tenths are singletons. Source material: blood. These receptors were collected from a young man in good health.

The V and J genes are TRBV28 and TRBJ2-1, with 11 bases matching TRBD2. The CDR3 covers 18 residues. J was trimmed by 6 bases and V by 2 bases; bases with no gene match: 12. CDR1 is MDHEN, CDR2 SYDVKM, per germline. CDR3 region: CASSLGSGLAGGLNEQFF. CDR3 DNA sequence: TGTGCCAGCAGTTTAGGGTCTGGGCTAGCGGGGGGCCTCAATGAGCAGTTCTTC.

V gene TRBV30 combines with J gene TRBJ2-7; TRBD2 aligns across 8 bases. J lost 3 bases, V lost 3 bases, and 7 bases had no gene match. This CDR3 contains 14 residues. Germline CDR1 is GTSNPN and CDR2 is SVGIG (reference sequence). The CDR3: CAWRATAGDYEQYF. The CDR3 region has the DNA TGTGCCTGGAGAGCTACAGCGGGGGACTACGAGCAGTACTTC.

The V call is TRBV5-1, the J call TRBJ1-1; 9 nucleotides line up with TRBD1. Germline V CDR1 and CDR2: SGHRS, YFSETQ. With 3 bases clipped from V and 4 bases from J, the junction kept 7 bases outside the gene matches. The CDR3 consists of 15 residues. CDR3 DNA sequence: TGCGCCAGCAGCTCAGGGGACAGGGATTTCACTGAAGCTTTCTTT. Translating it yields CASSSGDRDFTEAFF. Supplemented by reference TRBV5-1 and TRBJ1-1, the full variable domain reads KAGVTQTPRYLIKTRGQQVTLSCSPISGHRSVSWYQQTPGQGLQFLFEYFSETQRNKGNFPGRFSGRQFSNSRSEMNVSTLELGDSALYLCASSSGDRDFTEAFFGQGTRLTVV.

This clone was seen just once. V and J are TRBV24-1 and TRBJ1-2, with 7 bases aligning to TRBD1. After removal of 9 bases from V and 1 base from J, the junction contained 4 bases not matched to a gene. Germline CDR1 is KGHDR and CDR2 is SFDVKD. The CDR3 covers 13 residues. The CDR3 sequence: CATRDSDNYGYTF. CDR3 sequence (DNA): TGTGCCACCCGGGACAGTGATAACTATGGCTACACCTTC.

The J gene is TRBJ2-1, the V gene TRBV28, with a weak D call TRBD1 (5 bases). Trimming took 5 bases from V and 7 from J, leaving 24 bases between them. Germline loops: CDR1 MDHEN, CDR2 SYDVKM. This CDR3 region has 17 residues. The chain's CDR3 is CASSHLVKGLGLNEQFF. CDR3 in DNA: TGTGCCAGCAGTCATCTAGTTAAGGGGCTGGGTTTAAATGAGCAGTTCTTC.

The chain couples TRBV6-2 or TRBV6-3 to TRBJ1-2; D may be TRBD1 (5 bases). This CDR3 is built from 15 residues. V shed 6 bases and J shed 4 bases, with 18 bases lying between them. Germline V lookup: CDR1 MNHEY, CDR2 SVGEGT. In DNA, the CDR3 is TGTGCCAGCAGCCCACCCCAGACAGCCAGCTATGGCTACACCTTC. Protein: CASSPPQTASYGYTF.

This sequence joins TRBV29-1 and TRBJ1-2; D not certain. Trimming cost V 4 bases and J 5 bases, with 11 bases left between them. CDR1 SQVTM and CDR2 ANQGSEA come from the germline V gene. The CDR3 sequence is 12 residues long. Here the CDR3 DNA reads TGCAGCGTTGTTCGGGCCGCGTATGGCTACACCTTC. It specifies CSVVRAAYGYTF.

The chain is built from TRBV19 and TRBJ2-3; maybe TRBD2 (5 bases). The germline CDR1 and CDR2 sequences are LNHDA and SQIVND (reference sequence). The CDR3 consists of 17 residues. Trimming cost V 3 bases and J 0 bases, with 16 bases left between them. Here the CDR3 DNA reads TGTGCCAGTAGTATGCGGGCCTACAGTGCTAGCACAGATACGCAGTATTTT. Translated, it gives CASSMRAYSASTDTQYF.

The chain recombines TRBV20-1 with TRBJ2-7; D call uncertain. This CDR3 region has 12 residues. CDR1 DFQATT and CDR2 SNEGSKA come from the germline V gene (reference sequence). Trimming stripped 3 bases from V and 7 bases from J, with 13 bases between. The CDR3 protein is CSASRGGKEQYF. The CDR3 bases are TGCAGTGCTAGTCGAGGTGGGAAGGAGCAGTACTTC.

This chain joins TRBV7-8 and TRBJ2-3, with 8 bases aligning to TRBD2. The junction had 5 bases not matched to a gene; V was cut back by 5 bases and J by 4 bases. Germline V lookup: CDR1 SGHVS, CDR2 FQNEAQ. The CDR3 spans 14 residues. The CDR3 spells CASSVSGVSDTQYF. CDR3 DNA sequence: TGTGCCAGCAGCGTTAGCGGGGTCTCAGATACGCAGTATTTT.